This record concerns one T cell receptor (beta chain) sequence. Its matching antigen is unknown. The table came from immunoSEQ multiplex PCR; TCRdb's copy has only in-frame clones and leaves some out. The table records roughly 68,000 clones, 65% to 90% of them present only once. This sample was taken from a study of OX40 agonist ivuxolimab in advanced cancers. Study-wide points: Part of the nonresponder group also had normalized T-cell clonal expansion that was low. The mean number of expanded clones was higher in CD8+ T cells than in CD4+.

Germline V CDR1 and CDR2: SGDLS, YYNGEE. This CDR3 is built from 17 residues. The V segment lost 4 bases and the J segment 5 bases; nucleotides outside the gene matches: 16. This material consisted of CD4+ or CD8+ T cells sorted from blood, taken in a trial of the OX40 agonist ivuxolimab. The chain has TRBV9 and TRBJ2-5; 8 positions agree with TRBD1. This clonotype was sampled from an adult with an advanced solid tumor such as melanoma, head and neck, liver or kidney cancer. The CDR3 here is CASSTRQGSGSQETQYF. In DNA form, the CDR3 reads TGTGCCAGCAGCACCAGACAGGGGTCCGGGTCCCAGGAGACCCAGTACTTC. The whole variable domain, remainder taken from reference TRBV9 and TRBJ2-5, is DSGVTQTPKHLITATGQRVTLRCSPRSGDLSVYWYQQSLDQGLQFLIQYYNGEERAKGNILERFSAQQFPDLHSELNLSSLELGDSALYFCASSTRQGSGSQETQYFGPGTRLLVL.